Given below is one TCR beta chain in context. Per the germline V gene, CDR1 is MDHEN and CDR2 is SYDVKM. V shed 6 bases, J shed 10 bases, and the junction held 13 bases outside the gene matches. There are 15 residues in the CDR3. Here immunoSEQ multiplex PCR was the method, and the copy in TCRdb shows in-frame clones only, minus some. The table records 200,000 or so clones, approximately 83% of them present only once. These data come from a study of blood T cell repertoires in COVID-19. Across the whole study: Specimens from acute and convalescent COVID-19 originated in the United States, Italy and Spain. PBMCs, B-cell-depleted T cells, or T cells were the source of the cDNA or gDNA that made up the material.

The TCR was taken from a woman aged 25 to 45 who had recovered from COVID-19. The sample was peripheral blood. This sequence joins TRBV28 and TRBJ2-1, with 9 bases aligning to TRBD1. The CDR3 reads CASSLVTQGAREQFF. CDR3 sequence (DNA): TGTGCCAGCAGCTTAGTTACACAGGGGGCAAGGGAGCAGTTCTTC.